This T cell receptor beta chain comes out of a study of beta chain features in type 1 diabetes. Cells sorted by CD45RO/CCR7/CD25/CD127/CD95/CD27 comprised CD4+ naive, central memory, regulatory and stem cell-like memory cells. General study findings and limits: cDNA-based sequencing might over-represent cells highly expressing TCR. TCRB CDR3s were moderately but significantly shorter in Type 1 diabetes patients in all four CD4+ subsets.

This CDR3 has 16 amino acids. The ends lost 5 bases at V and 8 bases at J; junction bases unmatched: 11. Germline values: CDR1 SQVTM, CDR2 ANQGSEA. This clone was counted between two and nine times. Its cognate antigen is unknown. Expressed TCRB transcripts were sequenced after all isolated RNA was converted to cDNA. Only in-frame clones appear in the TCRdb table, and some are missing; sequencing was by immunoSEQ multiplex PCR. Of 150,000 to 200,000 clones listed, 7% to 9.5% were seen once; the top ten hold around 0.64%. The TCR originated in a woman aged 30 to 39 with type 1 diabetes. The material sequenced was central memory CD4+ T cells from blood. The chain links TRBV29-1 to TRBJ2-1; TRBD2 matches 14 bases. The CDR3 DNA reads as TGCAGCGTTACGGACAGGGGGACTAGCGGGAGTGATGAGCAGTTCTTC. It codes for CSVTDRGTSGSDEQFF.